The present TCR beta chain was sequenced within a study of cytomegalovirus exposure and HLA in healthy donors. On the study more broadly: In an earlier analysis, approximately 120 million unique TCR beta sequences were found from 200 million or so T cells. Within an early data release were tens of millions of unique TCRs drawn from HLA-typed donors.

V was clipped by 2 bases and J by 7 bases; unmatched bases: 11. CDR3 length: 16 residues. From germline, CDR1 is MNHEY and CDR2 SVGAGI. PCR amplification relied on 60 Vbeta primers (plus 13 Jbeta primers). Repertoires were generated with immunoSEQ multiplex PCR, while TCRdb's copy carries only in-frame clones and drops some. The sample records 130,000 or so clones, roughly 9.6% being singletons. The specimen sequenced was PBMCs. The V call is TRBV6-5, the J call TRBJ2-1, with 7 nucleotides matching TRBD2. The TCR sequence derives from a woman aged 40 to 55 in good health and CMV-seropositive. The CDR3 region has the DNA TGTGCCAGCAGTTACCGACTAGCAGGTTTTGGAAATGAGCAGTTCTTC. This codes for CASSYRLAGFGNEQFF.